This T cell receptor beta chain was observed in a study of shared clonotypes between healthy human individuals. Trimming took 2 bases from V and 9 from J; bases not matched to a gene: 10. The CDR3 totals 15 residues. Germline CDR1 MDHEN, CDR2 SYDVKM. Positive CCR7 selection of CD45RO-negative cells yielded the naive CD8 cells, and terminally differentiated effector memory CD45RA+ cells were excluded. The data were produced by immunoSEQ multiplex PCR, yet TCRdb's version contains in-frame clones alone and is incomplete. The sample shows about 680,000 clones, about 91% of them seen only once. The TCR was taken from a man aged 25 to 40 in good health. V usage is TRBV28 and J usage is TRBJ1-5; 7 bases line up with TRBD1. Sequenced input: naive CD8+ T cells sorted from blood. The CDR3 DNA reads as TGTGCCAGCAGTTTAAGGGTGACAGGGTTTTCGCCCCAGCATTTT. This sequence encodes CASSLRVTGFSPQHF. Full variable domain (rest looked up from reference TRBV28 and TRBJ1-5): DVKVTQSSRYLVKRTGEKVFLECVQDMDHENMFWYRQDPGLGLRLIYFSYDVKMKEKGDIPEGYSVSREKKERFSLILESASTNQTSMYLCASSLRVTGFSPQHFGDGTRLSIL.